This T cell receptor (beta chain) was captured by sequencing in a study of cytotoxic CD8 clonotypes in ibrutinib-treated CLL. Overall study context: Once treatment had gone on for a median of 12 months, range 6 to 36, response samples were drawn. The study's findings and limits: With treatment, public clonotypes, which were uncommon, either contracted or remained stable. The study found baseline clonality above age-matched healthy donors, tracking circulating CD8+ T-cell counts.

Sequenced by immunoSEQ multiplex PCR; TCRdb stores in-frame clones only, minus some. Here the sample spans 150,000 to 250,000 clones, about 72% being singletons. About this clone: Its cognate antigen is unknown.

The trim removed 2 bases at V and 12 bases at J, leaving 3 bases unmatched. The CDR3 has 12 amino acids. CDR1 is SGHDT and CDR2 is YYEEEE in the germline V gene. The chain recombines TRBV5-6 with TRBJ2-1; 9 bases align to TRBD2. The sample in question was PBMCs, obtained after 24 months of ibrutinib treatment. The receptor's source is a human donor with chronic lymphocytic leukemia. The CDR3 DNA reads TGTGCCAGCAGCTTTGGGCGGGAGGGGCAGTTCTTC. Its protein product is CASSFGREGQFF.